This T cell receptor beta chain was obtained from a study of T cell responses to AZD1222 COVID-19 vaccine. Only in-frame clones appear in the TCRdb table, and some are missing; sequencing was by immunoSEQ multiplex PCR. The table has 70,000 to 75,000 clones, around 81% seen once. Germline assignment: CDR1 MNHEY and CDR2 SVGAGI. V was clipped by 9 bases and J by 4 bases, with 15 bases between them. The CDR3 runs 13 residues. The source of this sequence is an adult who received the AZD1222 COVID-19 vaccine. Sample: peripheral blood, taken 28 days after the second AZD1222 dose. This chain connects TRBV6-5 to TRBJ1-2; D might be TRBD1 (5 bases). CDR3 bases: TGTGCCAGTTACACGACAGATATCTATGGCTACACCTTC. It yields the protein CASYTTDIYGYTF.